The clone carrying this TCR beta chain was picked up a small number of times. V lost 7 bases, J lost 5 bases, and 7 bases stayed unmatched. Germline CDR1 reads MDHEN; CDR2 reads SYDVKM. The CDR3 covers 13 residues. This sample is drawn from a study of T cells of healthy individuals. TCRdb independently ran MiXCR on the 5' RACE reads; one entry per CDR3 protein. In the table there are around 98,000 distinct CDR3 sequences, 15% to 20% of which are singletons. This chain connects TRBV28 to TRBJ1-2, with 7 nucleotides matching TRBD1. The receptor's source is a human donor in good health. The CDR3 protein is CASTLGTEYGYTF. In nucleotides, the CDR3 is TGTGCCAGCACTTTGGGGACAGAATATGGCTACACCTTC.